What follows are 11 T cell receptor beta chains derived from one specimen sequenced in a study of Graves' ophthalmopathy and Graves' hyperthyroidism. Amplification targeted the TCR beta CDR3 regions, with RNA transcripts as the source material. A first-round RT-PCR used HTBI primers, followed by a second-round multiplex PCR. TCRdb reprocessed the multiplex PCR reads with MiXCR, giving one entry per CDR3 protein. The sample comprises around 1,200,000 distinct CDR3 sequences, approximately 35% of which are singletons, and around 10% rests with the top ten. Sequencing was carried out using peripheral blood or thyroid tissue (not recorded which). The receptors were gathered from an adult man with Graves' hyperthyroidism.

The chain has TRBV5-4 and TRBJ1-2; D perhaps matches TRBD1 (5 bases). The germline V gene encodes CDR1 SGHNT and CDR2 YYREEE (reference sequence). The CDR3 is 13 amino acids. The V end was cut by 0 bases, the J end by 6 bases, with 9 bases between. CDR3 sequence reads: CASSLEARDGYTF. Written as DNA, the CDR3 is TGTGCCAGCAGCTTGGAGGCCAGGGATGGCTACACCTTC.

The chain joins TRBV19 to TRBJ1-1, with TRBD1 matching 11 bases. This CDR3 region has 16 residues. CDR1 and CDR2 from the germline V gene are LNHDA and SQIVND (reference sequence). CDR3 sequence: CARDWDRGALNTEAFF. The CDR3 bases are TGTGCTAGAGATTGGGACAGGGGGGCCCTTAACACTGAAGCTTTCTTT. Combining the CDR3 with reference TRBV19 and TRBJ1-1 gives the whole variable domain DGGITQSPKYLFRKEGQNVTLSCEQNLNHDAMYWYRQDPGQGLRLIYYSQIVNDFQKGDIAEGYSVSREKKESFPLTVTSAQKNPTAFYLCARDWDRGALNTEAFFGQGTRLTVV.

The table lists this clonotype with many counts. The chain employs TRBV5-6 and TRBJ1-3; D is unresolved. V lost 4 bases, J lost 6 bases, and 17 bases lay in between. CDR3 size: 15 residues. Germline lookup yields CDR1 SGHDT and CDR2 YYEEEE. The CDR3 DNA is TGTGCCAGCAGCGACGGCTGGCGGCGTACAAACACCATATATTTT. The encoded protein is CASSDGWRRTNTIYF.

At least ten counts were recorded for this clonotype. V is TRBV10-3 and J is TRBJ2-7; 8 bases line up with TRBD1. The CDR3 runs to 13 residues. Germline trimming cut 10 bases from V and 4 bases from J; bases unmatched to any gene: 9. Germline CDR1 ENHRY, CDR2 SYGVKD. The CDR3 DNA reads as TGTGCCACCCGTCCGGACAGGGTGTACGAGCAGTACTTC. It codes for CATRPDRVYEQYF.

V usage is TRBV19 and J usage is TRBJ2-5; possibly TRBD1 for D (6 bases). Germline assignment: CDR1 LNHDA and CDR2 SQIVND (reference sequence). This CDR3 spans 16 amino acids. V lost 3 bases, J lost 1 base, and 15 bases lay in between. CDR3 sequence reads: CASSIGGAPAQETQYF. CDR3 sequence (DNA): TGTGCCAGTAGTATTGGGGGCGCGCCAGCCCAAGAGACCCAGTACTTC.

This clonotype showed up many times. The V gene is TRBV29-1, the J gene TRBJ1-1; 7 nucleotides align to TRBD1. V trimming: 6 bases; J trimming: 7 bases; junction bases outside the gene matches: 8. This CDR3 has 12 amino acids. Looked up from germline, CDR1 is SQVTM and CDR2 is ANQGSEA. The CDR3 is CSVLTHRGEAFF. DNA of the CDR3: TGCAGCGTCCTGACCCACAGGGGTGAAGCTTTCTTT.

This clonotype was counted many times. The chain combines TRBV3-1 with TRBJ1-6; perhaps TRBD1 as D (5 bases). CDR3 length: 14 amino acids. Germline V gene lookup returns CDR1 LGHDT and CDR2 YNNKEL (reference sequence). V was cut by 1 base and J by 7 bases, with 8 bases left in between. CDR3 sequence reads: CASSQVQENSPLHF. For the CDR3, the DNA is TGTGCCAGCAGCCAAGTACAGGAGAATTCACCCCTCCACTTT.

This clonotype appeared many times. The chain carries TRBV7-2 and TRBJ2-2; 14 positions agree with TRBD2. Per germline, CDR1 SGHTA and CDR2 FQGNSA. V was clipped by 2 bases and J by 6 bases; unmatched bases: 8. The CDR3 totals 18 residues. CDR3 sequence: CASSLLPPTSGRAGELFF. The DNA for the CDR3 is TGTGCCAGCAGCTTACTACCACCGACTAGCGGGAGGGCCGGGGAGCTGTTTTTT. The whole variable domain, remainder taken from reference TRBV7-2 and TRBJ2-2, is GAGVSQSPSNKVTEKGKDVELRCDPISGHTALYWYRQSLGQGLEFLIYFQGNSAPDKSGLPSDRFSAERTGGSVSTLTIQRTQQEDSAVYLCASSLLPPTSGRAGELFFGEGSRLTVL.

This clonotype was recorded many times. The chain uses TRBV11-2 and TRBJ1-4; D remains ambiguous. The CDR3 has 14 amino acids. V shed 5 bases and J shed 6 bases, with 13 bases lying between them. Germline V CDR1 and CDR2: SGHAT, FQNNGV. CDR3 protein: CASSRGRVDEKLFF. In nucleotides, the CDR3 is TGTGCCAGCAGCAGAGGACGAGTTGATGAAAAACTGTTTTTT.

This clonotype was counted between two and nine times. V usage is TRBV3-1 and J usage is TRBJ1-2, with 9 bases fitting TRBD1. The V gene end was trimmed by 8 bases and the J gene end by 4 bases; junction bases not matched to a gene: 8. Germline CDR1 and CDR2: LGHDT and YNNKEL (reference sequence). The CDR3 is 14 amino acids. The CDR3 nucleotides read TGTGCCAGCCGTGGGACAGGGAAGATCTATGGCTACACCTTC. Protein product: CASRGTGKIYGYTF. Using reference TRBV3-1 and TRBJ1-2 for the parts outside the CDR3, the full variable domain is DTAVSQTPKYLVTQMGNDKSIKCEQNLGHDTMYWYKQDSKKFLKIMFSYNNKELIINETVPNRFSPKSPDKAHLNLHINSLELGDSAVYFCASRGTGKIYGYTFGSGTRLTVV.

Of note for this clonotype: It may be a read error: a sequence one base away is much more abundant. The CDR3 reads CRARAQGARSYEQYF. The DNA for the CDR3 is TGCCGTGCTAGGGCCCAGGGGGCTCGCTCCTACGAGCAGTACTTC. This sequence joins TRBV20-1 and TRBJ2-7, with 8 bases fitting TRBD1. The CDR3 is 15 residues long. Germline V gene lookup returns CDR1 DFQATT and CDR2 SNEGSKA (reference sequence).